This entry features one T cell receptor beta chain sequence. The antigen it recognizes is unknown. Per-base quality was not reported, and no clone a single base away is much larger than it. The data derive from a study of siplizumab effects on memory and regulatory T cells (dated by TCRdb to the late 2010s). Regarding the research as a whole: The study examined how the anti-CD2 antibody siplizumab affects alloreactive T-cell subsets in allogeneic mixed lymphocyte reactions built from human PBMCs. The paper as a whole reports these results and caveats: No functional confirmation was obtained for the suppressive function of proliferating Tregs from siplizumab cultures. Greater diversity appeared to be present in unstimulated naive T cells than in memory T cells, and a substantial contribution to the alloresponse seemed to be made by naive cells. Of the alloreactive CD4+ clones that could be mapped, the Treg-derived share averaged about 67% with siplizumab compared with roughly 25% in control reactions. Siplizumab significantly lowered the cumulative frequency of alloreactive sequences that could be traced to unstimulated CD4+ memory T cells. Sequences below about 10^-5 frequency were poorly captured, so only a minor fraction of alloreactive clones could be mapped to unstimulated subsets. A naive or memory phenotype could not be assigned to roughly 80-95% of proliferating CD4+ or CD8+ clones.

In addition, sequencing in three donor pairs included unstimulated CD8+ effector memory subsets alongside CD4+ naive, CD8+ naive, CD8+ TEMRA and CD4+ memory subsets. Sorted unstimulated T cells and proliferating T cells recovered from mixed lymphocyte reactions underwent TCRbeta CDR3 sequencing. Fresh whole blood from nine to eleven HLA-typed healthy donors was used to isolate PBMCs. Library preparation employed the immunoSEQ multiplex PCR assay. Some 1.1 x 10^5 TCR templates per sample were assayed by the deep sequencing platform. Genomic DNA extracted from sorted T cells was the material used for TCRbeta CDR3 sequencing. On the authors' methods: The R programming language was used for clonal analysis of TCRbeta CDR3 data. Comparing unstimulated samples against CFSE-low samples taken after the reaction was how alloreactive CD4+ and CD8+ clones were defined. Regulatory or non-regulatory origin of alloreactive CD4+ clones was assigned by matching sequences to the sorted unstimulated Treg and non-Treg repertoires. TCRdb took this table from immuneACCESS and kept in-frame rearrangements with V and J called. Such tables lack part of the clones; where checked against another copy, unresolved V genes explain under half of the gap, and the rest is unexplained. The DNA gave D and trimming, while V, J and clone size come from that table. The sample has about 40,000 clones on record, 89% of them singletons. The biggest ten clones account for roughly 0.25% of the sample.

The receptor was isolated from a human donor in good health. The sample consisted of naive CD4+ T cells sorted from blood. The cell subset or site label, as the study defines it: unstimulated naive T cells.

This receptor has the CDR3 CASSLPDRGPSSHYGYTF. The bases are TGCGCCAGCAGCTTGCCCGACAGGGGCCCGTCATCCCACTATGGCTACACCTTC. The chain is made from TRBV5-1 and TRBJ1-2; TRBD1 aligns with 8 central bases. Taken from the germline V gene, the CDR1 and CDR2 loops are SGHRS and YFSETQ. Trimming accounts for 1 base at V and 3 bases at J, while the number of junction bases matched to no gene is 14. The CDR3 sequence holds 18 residues, the cysteine and phenylalanine included. Just CDR3 DNA is preserved here, 54 bases in frame from base 1.